This entry lists 25 T cell receptor beta chains sequenced from one sample in a study of monozygotic twins with inflammatory bowel disease. TCRdb reprocessed the 5' RACE reads, with one entry per CDR3 protein and no DNA. The repertoire table contains roughly 330,000 distinct CDR3 sequences. The sample taken for sequencing was blood. Receptors originate from a human donor with ulcerative colitis or Crohn's disease, or a healthy co-twin of an affected twin (not recorded which).

The chain uses TRBV4-2 and TRBJ2-1; the D gene TCRdb calls, TRBD2, cannot be checked with no DNA. Looked up from germline, CDR1 is LGHNA and CDR2 is YNFKEQ. The CDR3 totals 18 residues. The CDR3 spells CASSQEPAWELGSNEQFF.

V is TRBV20-1 and J is TRBJ2-4; TCRdb calls TRBD1, which cannot be checked without DNA. The CDR3 runs to 16 residues. The germline gives CDR1 DFQATT, CDR2 SNEGSKA (reference sequence). This CDR3 reads CSARVGTGPVGNIQYF.

This CDR3 is CASSQGAPGLAGGYYEQFF. This chain uses TRBV3-1 with TRBJ2-1; TCRdb's assignment of TRBD2 cannot be checked, as there is no DNA. CDR3 length equals 19 residues. Germline CDR1 and CDR2: LGHDT and YNNKEL (reference sequence).

The chain combines TRBV20-1 with TRBJ2-1; TCRdb's D call, TRBD2, is unchecked because there is no DNA. This CDR3 has 14 amino acids. CDR1 and CDR2 (germline): DFQATT, SNEGSKA (reference sequence). CDR3 in amino acids: CSAQRTREYGEQFF.

The chain employs TRBV10-3 and TRBJ2-7; TCRdb picks TRBD1, but there is no DNA to check that call. Per germline, CDR1 ENHRY and CDR2 SYGVKD. The CDR3 is made up of 14 amino acids. CDR3 protein: CAISENRVPYEQYF.

The chain carries TRBV6-2 or TRBV6-3 and TRBJ2-1; TCRdb's D call, TRBD2, is unchecked because there is no DNA. This CDR3 comprises 15 residues. Germline V gene lookup returns CDR1 MNHEY and CDR2 SVGEGT. The CDR3: CASRLLAGDENEQFF.

This chain joins TRBV5-1 and TRBJ2-7; the D call from TCRdb, TRBD1, cannot be confirmed without DNA. The CDR3 is 13 amino acids. Germline CDR1 and CDR2: SGHRS and YFSETQ. CDR3 amino acids: CASGAEGIGEQYF.

The chain employs TRBV20-1 and TRBJ2-7; with no DNA, the TCRdb D assignment of TRBD2 cannot be verified. Germline V lookup: CDR1 DFQATT, CDR2 SNEGSKA (reference sequence). The CDR3 length is 15 residues. This CDR3 reads CSARGLAGGNNEQYF.

V usage is TRBV7-9 and J usage is TRBJ1-6; TCRdb outputs TRBD1, but without DNA this stays unchecked. The CDR3 totals 15 residues. The germline V gene encodes CDR1 SEHNR and CDR2 FQNEAQ (reference sequence). The CDR3 here is CASSSGTTLNSPLHF.

The chain uses TRBV9 and TRBJ2-1; as DNA is missing, the TRBD2 call by TCRdb cannot be tested. Germline-derived CDR1 and CDR2 are SGDLS and YYNGEE. This CDR3 region has 16 residues. The CDR3 sequence: CASSVAGEGTYNEQFF.

J is TRBJ1-1 and V is TRBV5-1; the D call from TCRdb, TRBD1, cannot be confirmed without DNA. The V gene's germline CDR1 is SGHRS and CDR2 YFSETQ. CDR3 length: 16 amino acids. The CDR3 here is CASSLGQSDMNTEAFF.

The V and J genes are TRBV6-1 and TRBJ1-2; TCRdb designates TRBD1, a call that cannot be tested without DNA. Germline V gives CDR1 MNHNS, CDR2 SASEGT. CDR3 length: 16 amino acids. CDR3: CASSRGGGELENGYTF.

V gene TRBV12-3 or TRBV12-4 combines with J gene TRBJ2-7; TCRdb outputs TRBD2, but without DNA this stays unchecked. The CDR3 is made up of 15 amino acids. CDR3 amino acids: CASSSLAGETYEQYF.

The gene calls are TRBV20-1 and TRBJ2-3; TCRdb's D call of TRBD1 is untestable without DNA. The CDR3 extends over 15 amino acids. Looked up from germline, CDR1 is DFQATT and CDR2 is SNEGSKA (reference sequence). The CDR3 sequence: CSARDPAGTTDTQYF.

The rearrangement joins TRBV19 to TRBJ2-7; lacking DNA, the TRBD1 call made by TCRdb goes unchecked. The CDR3 runs to 16 residues. Germline assignment: CDR1 LNHDA and CDR2 SQIVND (reference sequence). The CDR3 spells CASSIGAGASSYEQYF.

This chain links TRBV25-1 with TRBJ2-3; TCRdb proposes TRBD2, but this gene call is untestable without DNA. Germline values: CDR1 MGHDK, CDR2 SYGVNS. This CDR3 is built from 14 residues. The CDR3 loop is CASSPGLGADTQYF.

The genes are TRBV20-1 and TRBJ1-2; TCRdb reports TRBD1, a call that lacks DNA to check it against. CDR3 size: 12 residues. From germline, CDR1 is DFQATT and CDR2 SNEGSKA (reference sequence). This chain's CDR3 is CSARQGIYGYTF.

This sequence joins TRBV6-1 and TRBJ2-2; TCRdb selects TRBD1, and the lack of DNA leaves this call unchecked. From germline, CDR1 is MNHNS and CDR2 SASEGT. CDR3 length: 14 residues. CDR3 amino acids: CASSRTVPTGELFF.

The gene calls are TRBV20-1 and TRBJ2-2; the TCRdb D gene call, TRBD1, has no DNA to confirm it. This CDR3 spans 13 amino acids. Germline values: CDR1 DFQATT, CDR2 SNEGSKA (reference sequence). The CDR3 protein is CSAKTGLGGELFF.

This chain uses TRBV7-8 with TRBJ2-2; TCRdb lists TRBD2, though no DNA is available to test this call. The CDR3 spans 16 residues. Germline lookup yields CDR1 SGHVS and CDR2 FQNEAQ. CDR3 loop: CASSLALNWEDGELFF.

The chain has TRBV20-1 and TRBJ2-1; TCRdb's D call of TRBD2 is untestable without DNA. Germline V gives CDR1 DFQATT, CDR2 SNEGSKA (reference sequence). The CDR3 consists of 15 residues. The chain's CDR3 is CSALSGRALEGKQFF.

The rearrangement joins TRBV20-1 to TRBJ1-5; absent DNA, TCRdb's TRBD1 call cannot be checked. Per the germline V gene, CDR1 is DFQATT and CDR2 is SNEGSKA (reference sequence). The CDR3 contains 16 residues. The CDR3 is CSAINRGTGRDQPQHF.

This sequence joins TRBV27 and TRBJ2-7; TCRdb returns TRBD1, unconfirmable since there is no DNA. The CDR3 consists of 16 residues. Germline-derived CDR1 and CDR2 are MNHEY and SMNVEV (reference sequence). The chain's CDR3 is CASSYRVGQGRSEQYF.

This sequence joins TRBV12-3 or TRBV12-4 and TRBJ2-6; TCRdb returns TRBD1, unconfirmable since there is no DNA. The CDR3 is made up of 19 amino acids. The chain's CDR3 is CASSRDRGLFPSGANVLTF.

This chain joins TRBV28 and TRBJ2-5; TCRdb returns TRBD1, unconfirmable since there is no DNA. The germline gives CDR1 MDHEN, CDR2 SYDVKM. The CDR3 covers 14 residues. Here the CDR3 reads CASSPTTDQETQYF.